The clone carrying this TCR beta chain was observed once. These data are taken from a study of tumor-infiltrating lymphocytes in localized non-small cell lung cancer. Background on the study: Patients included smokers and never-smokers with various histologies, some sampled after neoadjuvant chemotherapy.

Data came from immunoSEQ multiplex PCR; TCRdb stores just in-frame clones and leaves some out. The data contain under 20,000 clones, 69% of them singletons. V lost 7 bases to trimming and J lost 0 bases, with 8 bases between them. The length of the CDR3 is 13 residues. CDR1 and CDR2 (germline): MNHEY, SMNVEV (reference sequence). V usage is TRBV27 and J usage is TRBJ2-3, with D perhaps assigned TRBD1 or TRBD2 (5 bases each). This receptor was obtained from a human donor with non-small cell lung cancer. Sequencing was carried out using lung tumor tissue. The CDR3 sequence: CASTGRSTDTQYF. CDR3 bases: TGTGCCAGCACGGGACGGAGCACAGATACGCAGTATTTT.